These 21 T cell receptor beta chains came from one sample sequenced in a study of Ad26.COV2.S vaccination and SARS-CoV-2 variants. The assay was immunoSEQ multiplex PCR, and TCRdb's table has in-frame clones only and misses some. The table has about 180,000 clones, 87% seen once. The sample was peripheral blood, taken after recovery from COVID-19. Receptors originate from a human donor who had recovered from COVID-19.

V and J are TRBV5-1 and TRBJ2-3; 12 bases fit TRBD2. V shed 2 bases, J shed 0 bases, and the junction held 7 bases outside the gene matches. From germline, CDR1 is SGHRS and CDR2 YFSETQ. The CDR3 covers 18 residues. This chain's CDR3 is CASSFGTSGSTSTDTQYF. DNA of the CDR3: TGCGCCAGCAGCTTCGGGACTAGCGGGTCTACTAGCACAGATACGCAGTATTTT.

This clone has only a few counts. This chain uses TRBV15 with TRBJ1-5, with D unresolved. Looked up from germline, CDR1 is LNHNV and CDR2 is YYDKDF (reference sequence). V was trimmed by 3 bases and J by 0 bases, leaving 12 bases between them. The CDR3 totals 16 residues. Here the CDR3 reads CATSSSLGDSNQPQHF. CDR3 in DNA: TGTGCCACCAGCAGTTCCCTCGGGGATAGCAATCAGCCCCAGCATTTT.

The gene calls are TRBV2 and TRBJ1-5, with a tentative D call TRBD1 (5 bases). Germline V gene data show CDR1 as SNHLY and CDR2 as FYNNEI. The CDR3 extends over 17 amino acids. The V end was cut by 0 bases, the J end by 7 bases, with 19 bases between. The CDR3 DNA sequence: TGTGCCAGCAGTGAAGCGCTTCGGAGAACGGAGGGGCAGCCCCAGCATTTT. It encodes CASSEALRRTEGQPQHF. The full variable domain, in which reference TRBV2 and TRBJ1-5 provide the parts outside the CDR3, is EPEVTQTPSHQVTQMGQEVILRCVPISNHLYFYWYRQILGQKVEFLVSFYNNEISEKSEIFDDQFSVERPDGSNFTLKIRSTKLEDSAMYFCASSEALRRTEGQPQHFGDGTRLSIL.

The chain links TRBV3-1 (or the pseudogene TRBV3-2) to TRBJ1-3; D gene unclear. Germline values: CDR1 LGHDT, CDR2 YNNKEL (reference sequence). This CDR3 is built from 13 residues. Deletions cut 4 bases from V and 0 bases from J, with 4 bases between. The CDR3 sequence: CASSRASGNTIYF. In nucleotides, the CDR3 is TGTGCCAGCAGCCGAGCCTCTGGAAACACCATATATTTT.

This CDR3 is CASRQDISNQPQHF. The CDR3 region has the DNA TGTGCCAGTAGGCAAGACATTAGCAATCAGCCCCAGCATTTT. This chain connects TRBV19 to TRBJ1-5; D not certain. The CDR3 is made up of 14 amino acids. Germline-derived CDR1 and CDR2 are LNHDA and SQIVND (reference sequence). The V end lost 6 bases, the J end lost 0 bases, and 9 bases lay between the germline ends.

The chain couples TRBV7-9 to TRBJ2-3; D is undetermined. CDR3 size: 16 residues. V was trimmed by 2 bases and J by 0 bases, leaving 12 bases between them. Germline CDR1 SEHNR, CDR2 FQNEAQ (reference sequence). The CDR3 region has the DNA TGTGCCAGCAGCTTATTAGTTGCAAGTAGCACAGATACGCAGTATTTT. Encoded protein: CASSLLVASSTDTQYF.

The rearrangement joins TRBV6-2 or TRBV6-3 to TRBJ2-1; D not resolved. In germline, CDR1 is MNHEY, CDR2 SVGEGT. The CDR3 runs 13 residues. The V gene lost 5 bases and the J gene lost 0 bases, with 5 bases spanning the gap. The CDR3 spells CASSRTSYNEQFF. The DNA of the CDR3 is TGTGCCAGCAGTAGGACCTCCTACAATGAGCAGTTCTTC.

The chain carries TRBV7-6 and TRBJ2-2; 8 bases match TRBD2. Losses at the gene ends were 1 base for V and 3 bases for J; bases not matched to a gene: 7. This CDR3 is 17 amino acids long. CDR1 is SGHVS, CDR2 FNYEAQ, per germline. In DNA, the CDR3 is TGTGCCAGCAGCTTAGGGGTTTGGCGGGAGGACACCGGGGAGCTGTTTTTT. Translated: CASSLGVWREDTGELFF.

This clone has just a few counts. This chain connects TRBV5-6 to TRBJ1-2, with TRBD1 matching over 9 bases. Trimming took 3 bases from V and 6 from J; bases not matched to a gene: 3. There are 13 residues in the CDR3. Germline CDR1 is SGHDT and CDR2 is YYEEEE. The CDR3, as DNA: TGTGCCAGCAGCTCAAGACAGGGGGATGGCTACACCTTC. Translating gives CASSSRQGDGYTF.

This rearrangement joins TRBV27 to TRBJ2-7; maybe TRBD1 (6 bases). V was clipped by 4 bases and J by 1 base, with 17 bases between them. Germline assignment: CDR1 MNHEY and CDR2 SMNVEV (reference sequence). The CDR3 extends over 16 amino acids. CDR3 protein: CASSSSSGTYSYEQYF. CDR3 in DNA: TGTGCCAGCAGTTCATCCTCGGGGACATATTCCTACGAGCAGTACTTC.

V is TRBV18 and J is TRBJ2-7; D assignment may be TRBD1 or TRBD2 (6 bases each). The germline V gene encodes CDR1 KGHSH and CDR2 LQKENI. V dropped 6 bases and J dropped 5 bases, with 11 bases sitting between them. This CDR3 region has 12 residues. The CDR3 sequence is CASSPRGDEQYF. DNA for the CDR3: TGTGCCAGCTCTCCGAGGGGGGACGAGCAGTACTTC.

There are a few counts of this clone. V is TRBV2 and J is TRBJ2-2; TRBD2 matches 10 bases. The germline V gene encodes CDR1 SNHLY and CDR2 FYNNEI. V lost 0 bases, J lost 2 bases, and 6 bases stayed unmatched. The CDR3 loop spans 18 amino acids. The CDR3 nucleotides read TGTGCCAGCAGTGAAGCTGCTAGCGGGGGTCTCAACACCGGGGAGCTGTTTTTT. Protein: CASSEAASGGLNTGELFF.

V gene TRBV27 combines with J gene TRBJ1-2; D is undetermined. The germline V and J ends were trimmed by 2 bases and 2 bases, with 6 bases remaining between them. The CDR3 is made up of 13 amino acids. Per the germline V gene, CDR1 is MNHEY and CDR2 is SMNVEV (reference sequence). The DNA for the CDR3 is TGTGCCAGCAGTTTAGGGGAGAACTATGGCTACACCTTC. Encoded protein: CASSLGENYGYTF.

The chain carries TRBV7-9 and TRBJ1-2; possible D gene TRBD1, 6 bases. Trimming cost V 3 bases and J 0 bases, with 14 bases left between them. Per germline, CDR1 SEHNR and CDR2 FQNEAQ (reference sequence). The CDR3 has 16 residues. The CDR3 region is CASSFPGDFANYGYTF. Written as DNA, the CDR3 is TGTGCCAGCAGCTTTCCAGGGGACTTTGCTAACTATGGCTACACCTTC.

The chain is built from TRBV18 and TRBJ1-2, with D hard to call. Germline loops: CDR1 KGHSH, CDR2 LQKENI. Between the trimmed V and J ends, which lost 3 bases and 0 bases, there was a span of 5 bases. This CDR3 region has 13 residues. CDR3 amino acids: CASSPGANYGYTF. For the CDR3, the DNA is TGTGCCAGCTCACCCGGAGCTAACTATGGCTACACCTTC.

The rearrangement joins TRBV2 to TRBJ2-2, with D tentatively TRBD1 (6 bases). V shed 5 bases and J shed 1 base, with 11 bases lying between them. The CDR3 extends over 15 amino acids. The V gene's germline CDR1 is SNHLY and CDR2 FYNNEI. CDR3 region: CASSWTELNTGELFF. DNA for the CDR3: TGTGCCAGCAGTTGGACAGAGTTGAACACCGGGGAGCTGTTTTTT. Looking up the rest from reference TRBV2 and TRBJ2-2 gives the full variable domain: EPEVTQTPSHQVTQMGQEVILRCVPISNHLYFYWYRQILGQKVEFLVSFYNNEISEKSEIFDDQFSVERPDGSNFTLKIRSTKLEDSAMYFCASSWTELNTGELFFGEGSRLTVL.

This clone was counted only a few times. Other DNA sequences of this sample code for an identical CDR3. The chain carries TRBV7-2 and TRBJ2-7; D not resolved. The CDR3 spans 11 residues. V dropped 2 bases and J dropped 1 base, with 0 bases sitting between them. Germline assignment: CDR1 SGHTA and CDR2 FQGNSA. The CDR3 coding sequence is TGTGCCAGCAGCTTATCCTACGAGCAGTACTTC. This codes for CASSLSYEQYF.

V usage is TRBV9 and J usage is TRBJ2-7; D is possibly TRBD1 or TRBD2 (5 bases each). The CDR3 sequence is 13 residues long. Germline lookup yields CDR1 SGDLS and CDR2 YYNGEE. V shed 0 bases and J shed 6 bases, with 10 bases lying between them. Written as DNA, the CDR3 is TGTGCCAGCAGCGTAGACGAGGGGAGCGAGCAGTACTTC. Its protein is CASSVDEGSEQYF.

CDR3 region: CASSEGQGASPLHF. The CDR3 region has the DNA TGCGCCAGCAGCGAGGGACAGGGGGCTTCACCCCTCCACTTT. This chain connects TRBV5-1 to TRBJ1-6, with 12 bases matching TRBD1. There are 14 residues in the CDR3. Germline values: CDR1 SGHRS, CDR2 YFSETQ. The ends lost 4 bases at V and 9 bases at J; junction bases unmatched: 2.

V usage is TRBV6-1 and J usage is TRBJ2-7, with TRBD1 as a possible D gene (6 bases). Germline V gene lookup returns CDR1 MNHNS and CDR2 SASEGT. CDR3 length: 16 residues. V lost 3 bases, J lost 0 bases, and 15 bases lay in between. The CDR3 here is CASSDWGRFSSYEQYF. The CDR3 DNA sequence: TGTGCCAGCAGTGACTGGGGGCGGTTTAGCTCCTACGAGCAGTACTTC.

This clone is a singleton in its sample. V gene TRBV5-4 combines with J gene TRBJ2-7, with 8 positions matching TRBD1. Looked up from germline, CDR1 is SGHNT and CDR2 is YYREEE (reference sequence). V lost 2 bases to trimming and J lost 5 bases; unmatched junction nucleotides: 12. CDR3 length equals 16 residues. The CDR3 sequence: CASSFPRTGQGDEQYF. The DNA for the CDR3 is TGTGCCAGCAGCTTCCCCAGGACAGGGCAGGGTGACGAGCAGTACTTC.